This T cell receptor (beta chain) was sequenced during a study of cytomegalovirus exposure and HLA in healthy donors (dated by TCRdb to 2016 to 2017). At the level of the whole study: According to an earlier analysis of several hundred of the donors, some 180 million T cells yielded over 90 million unique TCR beta sequences and about 300 Gb of sequence data. Donor age, sex, ethnicity and CMV serostatus were collected together with the repertoire data. To predict cytomegalovirus infection status, the study combined high-throughput TCR immunosequencing, statistical association of individual TCRs with disease status, and machine learning. The study profiled the T cell repertoires of hundreds of subjects by immunosequencing and related them to cytomegalovirus serostatus. Both class I and class II loci were covered by HLA typing, at four-digit resolution. Of the roughly 410 genotyped donors, more than 75% were placed in the genetic ancestry cluster associated with self-reported Caucasian donors. Four to six DR-DQ haplotypes were handled as single units for association and clustering because linkage in the cohort was strong. A separate validation cohort of roughly 130 different subjects was used in addition to the roughly 670-subject first cohort. Typing coverage differed by locus: A, B, C, DRB1 and DQB1 were typed in roughly 620-630 donors, DQA1 in approximately 520, DPA1 in some 570, and DPB1 in 400 to 480. An early release that covered fewer than 800 HLA-typed donors contained approximately 300 gigabases of sequencing data and approximately 85 million unique TCR sequences. The later analysis used no new phenotypic data to find candidate immune exposures, relying instead on TCR beta sequences and their occurrence across donors. The study was designed to test whether signatures of past pathogen exposure could be identified by cataloging public T cell receptors. A later analysis re-examined previously published TCR beta repertoires from roughly 720 donors and added high-resolution HLA genotyping to investigate patterns of TCR occurrence. An earlier analysis of about 600 of the donors used high-throughput TCR beta sequencing to judge whether each TCR beta V gene segment behaved as functional or pseudogenic. Every repertoire in the discovery cohort had been generated on one and the same sequencing platform. A later genetic analysis took genome-wide SNP genotypes for about 60% of the roughly 670 donors and used that subset as a discovery cohort. Across around 400 genotyped donors of the cohort, an average of about 240,000 unique TCR beta nucleotide sequences per donor were sequenced, and about a sixth of those sequences were non-productive. General findings and caveats noted by the study authors: In a later analysis, HLA-associated TCR beta chains showed more clonal expansion and lower generation probabilities than non-associated chains that were equally common. In this cohort, only TCR beta chains were sequenced, and detectable features were limited by the absence of alpha or paired-chain data. Across donors, most TCR sequences were observed very rarely, whereas some public TCRs were present in many individuals. A later analysis reported that several top co-occurrence clusters appeared linked to parvovirus B19, influenza, CMV and Epstein-Barr virus. Strong co-occurrence of HLA alleles, especially DR and DQ, made assigning TCR associations to individual alleles difficult. The sequencing pipeline was judged likely to have produced a cluster of highly shared sequence variants as a technical artifact. Specific HLA alleles were associated with over 15,000 TCR beta sequences at a false discovery rate of 0.05 in a later analysis. In a later genetic analysis, a missense DCLRE1C variant was associated with V-gene and J-gene trimming of TCR beta chains, and the association was replicated in an independent cohort. According to a later genetic analysis, donors in an Asian-associated ancestry cluster had fewer N-insertions in productive TCRs than the roughly 700-donor mean. A further reported finding was that TCR beta sequences accurately predicted the HLA-A and HLA-B alleles for most subjects in the first cohort. The earlier analysis of some 560 of the donors excluded roughly 17 rarely observed V segments, including chromosome 9 orphons, because counts were too low. A total of about 150 TCR beta chains were listed by the study as associated with cytomegalovirus. The classifier was reported to diagnose cytomegalovirus status with high specificity and sensitivity in both the original and validation cohorts. The only immune exposure information available for the cohort was CMV serostatus. Three of the identified cytomegalovirus-associated TCR beta chains were confirmed in vitro to be specific for cytomegalovirus antigens. Some IMGT-functional V segments, including TRBV6-2 and TRBV6-3, could not be distinguished by the 87-base-pair reads and were therefore excluded. The authors suggested that the approach could potentially be extended to other disease states and immunological phenotypes. In an earlier analysis of 587 of the donors, most TCR beta V segments were observed in productive rearrangements about 90% or about 30% of the time, broadly matching IMGT annotations. Linkage disequilibrium might explain the correlated functional status among segregating V segments, but an unknown experimental factor could not be ruled out. Because HLA typing was missing for some donors at each locus, association tests included only the typed subset. According to a later analysis, TCR association rates differed among HLA loci, with DRB1 alleles showing the most associated TCRs and HLA-C alleles showing the fewest. In a later analysis, most CMV-associated TCR beta chains were found to appear HLA-restricted, with HLA associations seemingly driven largely by CMV exposure. Roughly uniform sequencing depth across donors was assumed in presence/absence analyses, although this assumption may not hold.

On this clone itself: It lacks a known antigen.

Its CDR3 holds 14 amino acids, cysteine through phenylalanine. Here the CDR3 DNA is all that survives: 42 bases in frame from base 1. The germline V gene (reference sequence) sets CDR1 to LNHNV and CDR2 to YYDKDF. Relative to germline, V is missing 0 bases and J is missing 11 bases, with 8 bases of the junction outside any gene match. Library construction relied on the immunoSEQ multiplex PCR assay. The multiplex PCR relied on a mix of 60 forward primers for TCR Vbeta segments and 13 reverse primers for TCR Jbeta segments. The CDR3 region of rearranged TCR beta genes was amplified from genomic DNA with a multiplex PCR assay. Amplified TCR beta libraries were sequenced as 87-base-pair reads on the Illumina HiSeq System. The original methods were these. In a later analysis, about 80 million unique TCR beta chains were counted across the approximately 640 repertoires, and about 10 million of these chains were shared by at least two donors. To remove PCR and sequencing errors, raw reads were error-corrected and collapsed into unique sequences using a nearest-neighbor algorithm that merged closely related sequences. V, D and J gene segments were assigned by aligning CDR3 sequences to IMGT reference sequences. For a sequence to be retained, a match of at least six nucleotides was required to both a V gene segment and a J gene segment. Rearrangements were classified as productive when the CDR3 lacked stop codons and remained in frame with V and J, and all other rearrangements were classified as non-productive. CDR3 was defined according to IMGT convention as the region running from the second conserved V-encoded cysteine to the conserved J-encoded phenylalanine. In an earlier analysis of approximately 590 of the donors, sequences lacking an unambiguous match to a single V gene segment were excluded. In an earlier analysis of some 590 of the donors, V segments were called functional above 56.7% productive rearrangements and were called segregating when the between-donor standard deviation exceeded 5%. To diagnose cytomegalovirus status from the catalog of TCR beta chain sequences, a statistical classification framework was built. In a later analysis, V and J genes were assigned by comparing TCR nucleotide sequences against IMGT/GENE-DB human TR gene sequences. The TCRdist pipeline was used in a later analysis to assign CDR3 sequences and most-parsimonious VDJ recombination scenarios. In a later analysis, each TCR beta chain was defined by its CDR3 amino acid sequence together with its V-gene family, and reads lacking a unique V-gene family were excluded. In a later analysis, nearly 600 highly shared, low-generation-probability nucleotide sequences were removed to address suspected cross-contamination and a sequencing artifact. A later analysis calculated a clonal expansion index for each public chain from normalized within-repertoire ranks of inferred template counts. In a later analysis, generation probabilities were computed using a VDJ recombination model fitted to out-of-frame rearrangements, and the results were checked against IGoR. In a later analysis, TCR-TCR, TCR-HLA and TCR-CMV co-occurrence was scored with hypergeometric tests, and a repertoire-size bias correction was applied to TCR pairs. In a later analysis, false discovery rates were estimated by permuting HLA or CMV assignments 20 times. A later analysis grouped co-occurring TCRs with DBSCAN, adding TCRdist sequence similarity when clustering within HLA-allele-positive subsets. Repertoires with fewer than 30,000 or more than 120,000 public chains, plus five repertoires with anomalous nucleotide sharing, were excluded from co-occurrence clustering. TCRdb mirrors the immuneACCESS table, restricted to in-frame sequences. Some clones are absent from its copies; in checked studies, under half trace to an unresolved V gene, and the reason for the others is unknown. V and J calls and clone size are as listed in that table; D and trimming were resolved from the DNA. The sample's own table lists around 100,000 clones. The ten largest account for around 3.2% of the sample.

The cohort was made up of under 800 healthy bone marrow donors. Cohort members were all nominally healthy when sampled, although unrecorded immune exposures were likely present. The donor tested CMV seronegative, placing the donor among the 350 or so seronegative members of the cohort. A peripheral blood sample was collected from each donor, and TCR beta sequencing was performed on peripheral blood mononuclear cells. The Qiagen DNeasy Blood Extraction Kit was used to extract genomic DNA from the blood cell samples. What was sequenced was PBMCs. The source of this sequence is a man aged 35-49 years in good health and CMV-seronegative. The rearranged chain carries TRBV15 and TRBJ1-1; a stretch of 8 junction bases matches TRBD1. The nucleotide sequence reads TGTGCCACCAGCAGAGATGGACAGGGAATCGGGGCTTTCTTT. Its protein is CATSRDGQGIGAFF.